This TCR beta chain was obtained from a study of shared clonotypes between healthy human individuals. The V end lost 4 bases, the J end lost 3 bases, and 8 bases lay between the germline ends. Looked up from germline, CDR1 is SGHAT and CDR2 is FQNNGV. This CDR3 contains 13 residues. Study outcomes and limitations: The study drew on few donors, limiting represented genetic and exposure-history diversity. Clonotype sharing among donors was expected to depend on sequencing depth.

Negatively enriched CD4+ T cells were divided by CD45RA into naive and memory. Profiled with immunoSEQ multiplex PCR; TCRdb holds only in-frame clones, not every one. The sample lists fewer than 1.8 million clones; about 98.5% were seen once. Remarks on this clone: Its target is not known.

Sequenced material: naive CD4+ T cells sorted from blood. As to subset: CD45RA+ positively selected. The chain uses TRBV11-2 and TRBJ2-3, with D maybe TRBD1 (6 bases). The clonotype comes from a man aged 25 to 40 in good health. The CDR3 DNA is TGTGCCAGCAGCTCGCAGGGGACAGATACGCAGTATTTT. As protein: CASSSQGTDTQYF.